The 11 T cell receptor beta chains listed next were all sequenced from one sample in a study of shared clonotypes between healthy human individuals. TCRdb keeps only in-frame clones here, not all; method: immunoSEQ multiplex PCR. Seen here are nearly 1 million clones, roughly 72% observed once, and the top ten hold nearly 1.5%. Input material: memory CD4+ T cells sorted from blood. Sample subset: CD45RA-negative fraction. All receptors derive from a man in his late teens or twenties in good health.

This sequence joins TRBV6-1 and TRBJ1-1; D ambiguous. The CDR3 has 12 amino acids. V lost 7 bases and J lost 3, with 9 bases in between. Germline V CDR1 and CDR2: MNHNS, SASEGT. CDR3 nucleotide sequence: TGTGCCAGCATAAGACGGGACACTGAAGCTTTCTTT. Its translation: CASIRRDTEAFF.

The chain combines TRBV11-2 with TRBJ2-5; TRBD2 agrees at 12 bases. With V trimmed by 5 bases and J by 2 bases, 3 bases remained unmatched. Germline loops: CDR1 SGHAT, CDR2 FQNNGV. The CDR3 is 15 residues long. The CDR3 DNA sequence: TGTGCCAGCAGCCGACTAGCGGGAGTGCAAGAGACCCAGTACTTC. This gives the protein CASSRLAGVQETQYF.

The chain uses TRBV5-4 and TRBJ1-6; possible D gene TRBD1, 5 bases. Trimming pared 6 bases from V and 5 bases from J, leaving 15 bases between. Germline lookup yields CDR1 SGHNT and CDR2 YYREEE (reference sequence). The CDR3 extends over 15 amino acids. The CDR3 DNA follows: TGTGCCAGCACCCCTGGGGGGATGAATAATTCACCCCTCCACTTT. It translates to CASTPGGMNNSPLHF.

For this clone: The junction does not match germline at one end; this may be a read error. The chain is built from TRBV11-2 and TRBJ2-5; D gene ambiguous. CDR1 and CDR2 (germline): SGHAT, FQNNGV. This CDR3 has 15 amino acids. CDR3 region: CASSVDTYGGETQYF. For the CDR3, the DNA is TGTGCCAGCAGCGTAGACACCTACGGTGGGGAGACCCAGTACTTC.

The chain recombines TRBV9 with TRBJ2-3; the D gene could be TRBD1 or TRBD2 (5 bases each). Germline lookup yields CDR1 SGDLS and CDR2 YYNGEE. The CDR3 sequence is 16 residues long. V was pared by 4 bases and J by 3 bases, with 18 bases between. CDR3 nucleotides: TGTGCCAGCAGCCGAGAGCCACGCAGGGAGACAGATACGCAGTATTTT. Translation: CASSREPRRETDTQYF.

The CDR3 loop reads CAWTTGSGGYTF. The CDR3 region has the DNA TGTGCCTGGACCACAGGGAGTGGTGGCTACACCTTC. V and J are TRBV30 and TRBJ1-2; possible D gene TRBD1, 6 bases. V shed 4 bases and J shed 7 bases, with 13 bases lying between them. The CDR3 sequence is 12 residues long. CDR1 and CDR2 (germline): GTSNPN, SVGIG (reference sequence).

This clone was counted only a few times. CDR3: CAWGRTGNTIYF. The CDR3 nucleotides read TGTGCCTGGGGGAGGACTGGAAACACCATATATTTT. This sequence joins TRBV30 and TRBJ1-3, with D uncertain. Germline assignment: CDR1 GTSNPN and CDR2 SVGIG (reference sequence). Deletions cut 5 bases from V and 2 bases from J, with 7 bases between. The CDR3 consists of 12 residues.

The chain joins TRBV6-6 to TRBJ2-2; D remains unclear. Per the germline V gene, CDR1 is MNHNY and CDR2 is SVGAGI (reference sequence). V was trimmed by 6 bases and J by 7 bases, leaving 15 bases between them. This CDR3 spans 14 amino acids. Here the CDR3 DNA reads TGTGCCAGCAGCACTCCGCCGGGTGACGGGGAGCTGTTTTTT. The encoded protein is CASSTPPGDGELFF.

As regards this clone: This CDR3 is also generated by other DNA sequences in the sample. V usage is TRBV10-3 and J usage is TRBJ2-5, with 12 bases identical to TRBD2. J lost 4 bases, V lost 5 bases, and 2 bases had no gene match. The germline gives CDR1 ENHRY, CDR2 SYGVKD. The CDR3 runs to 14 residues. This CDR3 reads CAISLAGGGETQYF. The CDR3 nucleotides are TGTGCCATCAGTCTAGCGGGAGGGGGAGAGACCCAGTACTTC.

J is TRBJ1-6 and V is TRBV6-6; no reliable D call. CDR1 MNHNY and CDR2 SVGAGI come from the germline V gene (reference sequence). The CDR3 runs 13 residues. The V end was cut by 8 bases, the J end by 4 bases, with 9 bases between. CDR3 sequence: CASLPGYNSPLHF. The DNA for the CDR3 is TGTGCCAGCTTGCCAGGTTATAATTCACCCCTCCACTTT.

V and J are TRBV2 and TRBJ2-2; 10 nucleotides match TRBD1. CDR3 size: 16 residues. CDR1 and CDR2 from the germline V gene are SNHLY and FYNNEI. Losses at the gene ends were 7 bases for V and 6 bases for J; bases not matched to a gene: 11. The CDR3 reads CASNTNGGTGAGELFF. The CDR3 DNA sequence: TGTGCCAGCAACACAAATGGCGGGACAGGGGCCGGGGAGCTGTTTTTT.